A selection of T cell receptor beta chains follows, all from one sample in a study of CD8 T cells in ankylosing spondylitis. MiXCR, run by TCRdb on the 5' RACE reads, gives a single entry per CDR3 protein. The table shows under 200,000 distinct CDR3 sequences, with about 9.9% occurring only once. The sample comprised blood, either unsorted or a sorted T cell fraction (not recorded which). Receptor source: a male donor with ankylosing spondylitis or in good health (not recorded which). CDR3s include the opening cysteine and the closing phenylalanine or tryptophan. A D gene is named only where the DNA matches it firmly. Expanded clones are given a class, and other clones once, few, many or no size at all.

V	size	D	J	DNA	CDR3
TRBV28	few	.	TRBJ2-7	TGTGCCAGCAGTGATCCGGGACTTCCTTACGAGCAGTACTTC	CASSDPGLPYEQYF
TRBV29-1	many	.	TRBJ1-1	TGCAGCGTTGAGGACACTGAAGCTTTCTTT	CSVEDTEAFF
TRBV12-5	.	TRBD2	TRBJ2-2	TGTGCTAGTGGCCCCGGGGGGAGGACCGGGGAGCTGTTTTTT	CASGPGGRTGELFF
TRBV6-1	many	TRBD1	TRBJ2-7	TGTGCCAGCAGTCAGGGGACAGGGGTTACCTACGAGCAGTACTTC	CASSQGTGVTYEQYF
TRBV25-1	.	.	TRBJ1-4	TGTGCCAGCTTCGGCAGTACTAATGAAAAACTGTTTTTT	CASFGSTNEKLFF
TRBV24-1	many	.	TRBJ2-3	TGTGCCACCAGTGACCGGACCCTAGATACGCAGTATTTT	CATSDRTLDTQYF
TRBV18	.	TRBD2	TRBJ2-2	TGTGCCAGCTCACCAGCCAGCGGGGGCACCGGGGAGCTGTTTTTT	CASSPASGGTGELFF
TRBV10-2	many	.	TRBJ2-3	TGCGCCAGCAGTGAGCGCCGAACTAGCACAGATACGCAGTATTTT	CASSERRTSTDTQYF
TRBV21-1	few	.	TRBJ2-1	TGTGCCAGCAGCAAAGGAGGTGAGCGCCCCTCCTACAATGAGCAGTTCTTC	CASSKGGERPSYNEQFF
TRBV6-2/TRBV6-3	few	.	TRBJ1-1	TGTGCCAGCAGTTACGCTACCCGATCGGGGAACACTGAAGCTTTCTTT	CASSYATRSGNTEAFF
TRBV11-1	many	.	TRBJ2-7	TGTGCCAGCAGCTCACGGGGTGGTAGTGGGCCGAAAATCTACGAGCAGTACTTC	CASSSRGGSGPKIYEQYF